The rows below give T cell receptor beta chains drawn from one sample of a study of T cell responses to AZD1222 COVID-19 vaccine. Sequencing was performed with immunoSEQ multiplex PCR; in TCRdb, only in-frame clones are kept and a portion is missing. Among about 150,000 clones listed, 87% were seen once. The sample consisted of peripheral blood, taken 28 days after the second AZD1222 dose. All receptors derive from an adult who received the AZD1222 COVID-19 vaccine. The CDR3 runs from the conserved cysteine through the conserved F or W. The order of the fields is D gene, J gene, clone size, V gene, CDR3 DNA, CDR3 protein. D genes are given only for firm matches. Some rows mark clone size as missing; the rest say once, few, many or name a class of expanded clone.

-,TRBJ2-1,-,TRBV7-2,TGTGCCAGCAGCGCCCCGGGCGCTCGGGCTGAGCAGTTCTTC,CASSAPGARAEQFF
-,TRBJ2-7,-,TRBV28,TGTGCCAGCAGTCCCGGGGGAAAAGGGGTCGAGCAGTACTTC,CASSPGGKGVEQYF
TRBD2,TRBJ2-3,-,TRBV19,TGTGCCAGTAGTATAGGCCTAGCGGGAGTGGCAGATACGCAGTATTTT,CASSIGLAGVADTQYF
-,TRBJ2-6,once,TRBV5-6,TGTGCCAGCAGCTTGATTCTCCTCAGCTCTGGGGCCAACGTCCTGACTTTC,CASSLILLSSGANVLTF
-,TRBJ2-5,-,TRBV5-1,TGCGCCAGCAGCCTCGTAAGGGTAGGGTCGGAGACCCAGTACTTC,CASSLVRVGSETQYF
-,TRBJ1-1,-,TRBV28,TGTGCCAGCAGTTCTAGAGAAGCTTTCTTT,CASSSREAFF
-,TRBJ2-3,-,TRBV5-6,TGTGCCAGCAGCCAGCAGGGGGGACTAGTCGGGTATTTT,CASSQQGGLVGYF
-,TRBJ2-7,few,TRBV21-1,TGTGCCAGCAGCAAACAAGGACAGGGCTACGAGCAGTACTTC,CASSKQGQGYEQYF
-,TRBJ1-5,-,TRBV3-1/TRBV3-2,TGTGCCAGCAGCCAAGGGGCTGTAAGTCAGCCCCAGCATTTT,CASSQGAVSQPQHF
TRBD1,TRBJ2-5,-,TRBV3-1/TRBV3-2,TGTGCCAGCAGCCAAAGGACAGGGGGTTTGGGAGAGACCCAGTACTTC,CASSQRTGGLGETQYF
-,TRBJ1-6,-,TRBV9,TGTGCCAGCAGCGCTAGCGGACCACCAGTCTCACCCCTCCACTTT,CASSASGPPVSPLHF
TRBD1,TRBJ2-1,-,TRBV7-8,TGTGCCAGCAGCCCGGCCGGGACAGGGTGGGATGAGCAGTTCTTC,CASSPAGTGWDEQFF